The source of this TCR beta chain is a study of cytomegalovirus exposure and HLA in healthy donors. PCR primers comprised 60 Vbeta and 13 Jbeta primers. Profiled with immunoSEQ multiplex PCR; TCRdb holds only in-frame clones, not every one. Of 150,000 to 200,000 clones listed, about 81% were seen once; the top ten hold about 1.9%. Material: PBMCs. The clonotype originates from a woman aged 18-29 years in good health and CMV-seronegative.

The CDR3 is CASRLASADTQYF. The DNA for the CDR3 is TGTGCCAGCAGACTAGCTTCCGCAGATACGCAGTATTTT. The chain employs TRBV5-6 and TRBJ2-3; D perhaps matches TRBD2 (6 bases). This CDR3 region has 13 residues. V lost 5 bases, J lost 4 bases, and 11 bases lay in between. CDR1 is SGHDT, CDR2 YYEEEE, per germline. Drawing the rest from reference TRBV5-6 and TRBJ2-3, the complete variable domain is DAGVTQSPTHLIKTRGQQVTLRCSPKSGHDTVSWYQQALGQGPQFIFQYYEEEERQRGNFPDRFSGHQFPNYSSELNVNALLLGDSALYLCASRLASADTQYFGPGTRLTVL.